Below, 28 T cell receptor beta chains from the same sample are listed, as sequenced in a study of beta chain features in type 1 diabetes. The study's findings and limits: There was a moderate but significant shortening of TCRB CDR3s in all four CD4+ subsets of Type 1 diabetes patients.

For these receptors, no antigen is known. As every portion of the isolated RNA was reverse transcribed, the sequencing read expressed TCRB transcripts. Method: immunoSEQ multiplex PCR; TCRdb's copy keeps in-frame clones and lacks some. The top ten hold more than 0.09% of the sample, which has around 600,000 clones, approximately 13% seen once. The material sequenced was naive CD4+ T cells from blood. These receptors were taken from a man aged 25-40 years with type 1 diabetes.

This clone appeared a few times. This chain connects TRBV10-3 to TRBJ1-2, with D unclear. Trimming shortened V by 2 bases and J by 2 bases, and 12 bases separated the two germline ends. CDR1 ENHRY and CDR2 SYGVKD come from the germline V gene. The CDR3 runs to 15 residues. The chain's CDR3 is CAISEPVAGNYGYTF. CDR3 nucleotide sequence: TGTGCCATCAGTGAGCCGGTTGCGGGGAACTATGGCTACACCTTC.

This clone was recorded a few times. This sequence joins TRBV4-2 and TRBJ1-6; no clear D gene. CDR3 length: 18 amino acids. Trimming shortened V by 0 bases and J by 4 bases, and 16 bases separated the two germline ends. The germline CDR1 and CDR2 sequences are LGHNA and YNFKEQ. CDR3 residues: CASSQDFGRARYNSPLHF. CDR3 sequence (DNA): TGTGCCAGCAGCCAAGATTTTGGCCGGGCCAGGTATAATTCACCCCTCCACTTT.

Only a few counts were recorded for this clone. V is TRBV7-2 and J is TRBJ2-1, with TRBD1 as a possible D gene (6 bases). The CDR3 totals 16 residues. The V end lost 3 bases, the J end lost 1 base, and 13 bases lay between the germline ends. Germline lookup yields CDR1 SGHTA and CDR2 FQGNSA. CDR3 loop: CASSFDRDKSYNEQFF. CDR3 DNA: TGTGCCAGCAGCTTCGACCGGGACAAATCCTACAATGAGCAGTTCTTC.

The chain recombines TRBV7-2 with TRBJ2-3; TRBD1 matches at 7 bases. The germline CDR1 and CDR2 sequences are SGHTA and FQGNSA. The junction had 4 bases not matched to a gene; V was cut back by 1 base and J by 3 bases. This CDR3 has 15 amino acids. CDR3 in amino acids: CASSLEYRGTDTQYF. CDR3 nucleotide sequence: TGTGCCAGCAGCTTAGAATACAGGGGAACAGATACGCAGTATTTT.

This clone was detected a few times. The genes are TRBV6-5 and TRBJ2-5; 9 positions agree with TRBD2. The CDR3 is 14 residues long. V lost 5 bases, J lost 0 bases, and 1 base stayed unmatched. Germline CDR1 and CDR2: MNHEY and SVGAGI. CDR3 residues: CASSLAGHQETQYF. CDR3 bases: TGTGCCAGCAGTCTAGCGGGGCACCAAGAGACCCAGTACTTC.

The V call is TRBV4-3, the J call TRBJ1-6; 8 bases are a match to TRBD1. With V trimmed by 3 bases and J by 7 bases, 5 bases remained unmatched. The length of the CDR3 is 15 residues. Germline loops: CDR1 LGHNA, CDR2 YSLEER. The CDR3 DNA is TGCGCCAGCAGCCAGGACAGGGTTTTGAATTCACCCCTCCACTTT. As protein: CASSQDRVLNSPLHF.

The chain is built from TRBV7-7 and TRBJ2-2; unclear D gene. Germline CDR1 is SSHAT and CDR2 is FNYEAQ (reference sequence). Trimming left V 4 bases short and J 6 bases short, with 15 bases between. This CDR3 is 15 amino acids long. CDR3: CASSSSGVRSGELFF. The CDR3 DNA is TGTGCCAGCAGCTCCTCAGGAGTGCGGTCCGGGGAGCTGTTTTTT.

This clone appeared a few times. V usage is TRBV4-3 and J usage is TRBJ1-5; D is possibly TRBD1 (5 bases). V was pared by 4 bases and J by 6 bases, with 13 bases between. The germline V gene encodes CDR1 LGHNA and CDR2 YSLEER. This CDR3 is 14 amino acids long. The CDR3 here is CASSPRRGPQPQHF. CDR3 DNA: TGCGCCAGCAGCCCCCGGCGGGGCCCTCAGCCCCAGCATTTT.

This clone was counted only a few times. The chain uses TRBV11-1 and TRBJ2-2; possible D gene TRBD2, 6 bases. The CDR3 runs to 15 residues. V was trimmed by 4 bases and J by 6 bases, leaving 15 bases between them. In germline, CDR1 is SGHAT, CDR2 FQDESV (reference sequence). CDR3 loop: CASSWAGRLPGELFF. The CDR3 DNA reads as TGTGCCAGCAGCTGGGCGGGACGGTTGCCCGGGGAGCTGTTTTTT.

CDR3 nucleotides: TGTGCCAGCAGCTTGAGAGCGCCTAATGAAAAACTGTTTTTT. Translated: CASSLRAPNEKLFF. The J gene is TRBJ1-4, the V gene TRBV7-9; D call uncertain. V lost 3 bases and J 3 bases, leaving 8 bases between the germline ends. This CDR3 spans 14 amino acids. The V gene's germline CDR1 is SEHNR and CDR2 FQNEAQ (reference sequence).

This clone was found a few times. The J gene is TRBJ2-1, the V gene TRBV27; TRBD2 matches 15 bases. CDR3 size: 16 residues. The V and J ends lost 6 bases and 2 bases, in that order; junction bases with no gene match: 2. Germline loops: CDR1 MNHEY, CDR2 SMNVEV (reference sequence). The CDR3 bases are TGTGCCAGCAGCGGACTAGCGGGGGGGCCCTACAATGAGCAGTTCTTC. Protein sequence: CASSGLAGGPYNEQFF.

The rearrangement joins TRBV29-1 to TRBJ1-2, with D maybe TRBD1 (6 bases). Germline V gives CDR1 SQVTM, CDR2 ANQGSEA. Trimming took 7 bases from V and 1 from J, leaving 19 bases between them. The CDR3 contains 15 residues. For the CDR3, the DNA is TGCAGCGCCGGGACACCAGGACAGATTAACTATGGCTACACCTTC. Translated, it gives CSAGTPGQINYGYTF. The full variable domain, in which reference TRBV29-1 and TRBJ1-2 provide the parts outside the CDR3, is SAVISQKPSRDICQRGTSLTIQCQVDSQVTMMFWYRQQPGQSLTLIATANQGSEATYESGFVIDKFPISRPNLTFSTLTVSNMSPEDSSIYLCSAGTPGQINYGYTFGSGTRLTVV.

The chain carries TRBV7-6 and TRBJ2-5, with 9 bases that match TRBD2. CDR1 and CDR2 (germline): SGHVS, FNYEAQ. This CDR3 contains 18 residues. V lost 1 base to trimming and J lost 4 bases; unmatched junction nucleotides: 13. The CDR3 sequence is CASSLGPQEIAGVETQYF. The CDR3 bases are TGTGCCAGCAGCTTAGGCCCGCAAGAGATAGCGGGGGTAGAGACCCAGTACTTC.

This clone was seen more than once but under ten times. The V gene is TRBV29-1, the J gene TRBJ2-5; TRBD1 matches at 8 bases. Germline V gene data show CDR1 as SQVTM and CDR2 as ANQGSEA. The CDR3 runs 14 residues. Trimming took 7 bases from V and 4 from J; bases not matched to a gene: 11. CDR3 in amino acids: CSGGQAHRGETQYF. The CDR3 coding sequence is TGCAGCGGGGGACAGGCTCATCGGGGAGAGACCCAGTACTTC.

In DNA, the CDR3 is TGTGCCAGCAGCTTGAATGGTAACAGAAAAGAGACCCAGTACTTC. Amino acid sequence: CASSLNGNRKETQYF. The rearrangement uses TRBV5-6 and TRBJ2-5; D gene unclear. Per the germline V gene, CDR1 is SGHDT and CDR2 is YYEEEE. V was cut by 1 base and J by 3 bases, with 13 bases left in between. The CDR3 runs to 15 residues.

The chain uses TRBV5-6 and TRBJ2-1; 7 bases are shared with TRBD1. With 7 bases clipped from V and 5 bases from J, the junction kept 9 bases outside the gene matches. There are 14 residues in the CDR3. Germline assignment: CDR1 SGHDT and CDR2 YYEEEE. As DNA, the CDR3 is TGTGCCAGCCGAATGGGGCAGGGGGACAATGAGCAGTTCTTC. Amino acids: CASRMGQGDNEQFF. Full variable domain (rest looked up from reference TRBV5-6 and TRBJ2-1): DAGVTQSPTHLIKTRGQQVTLRCSPKSGHDTVSWYQQALGQGPQFIFQYYEEEERQRGNFPDRFSGHQFPNYSSELNVNALLLGDSALYLCASRMGQGDNEQFFGPGTRLTVL.

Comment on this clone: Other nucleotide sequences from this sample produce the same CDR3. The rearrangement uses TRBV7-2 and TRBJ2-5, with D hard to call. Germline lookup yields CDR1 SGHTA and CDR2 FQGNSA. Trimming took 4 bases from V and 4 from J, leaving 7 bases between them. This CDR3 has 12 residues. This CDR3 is CASSSSRETQYF. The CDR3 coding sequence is TGTGCCAGCAGCTCCAGTCGAGAGACCCAGTACTTC.

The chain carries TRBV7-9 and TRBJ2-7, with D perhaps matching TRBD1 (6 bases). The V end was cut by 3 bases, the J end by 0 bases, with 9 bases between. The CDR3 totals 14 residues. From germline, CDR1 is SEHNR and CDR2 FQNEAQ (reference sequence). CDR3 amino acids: CASSFTGYSYEQYF. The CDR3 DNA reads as TGTGCCAGCAGCTTTACAGGGTACTCCTACGAGCAGTACTTC.

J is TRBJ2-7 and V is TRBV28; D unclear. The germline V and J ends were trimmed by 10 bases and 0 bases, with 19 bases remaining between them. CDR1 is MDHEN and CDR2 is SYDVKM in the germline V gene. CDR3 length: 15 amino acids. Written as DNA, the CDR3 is TGTGCCACCAATGCCCCAGTCGGCAACTCCTACGAGCAGTACTTC. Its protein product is CATNAPVGNSYEQYF.

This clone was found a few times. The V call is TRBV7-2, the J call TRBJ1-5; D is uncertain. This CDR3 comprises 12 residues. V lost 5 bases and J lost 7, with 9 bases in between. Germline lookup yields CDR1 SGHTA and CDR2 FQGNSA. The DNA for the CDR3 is TGTGCCAGCAGCCCGGCCTTCCAGCCCCAGCATTTT. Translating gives CASSPAFQPQHF.

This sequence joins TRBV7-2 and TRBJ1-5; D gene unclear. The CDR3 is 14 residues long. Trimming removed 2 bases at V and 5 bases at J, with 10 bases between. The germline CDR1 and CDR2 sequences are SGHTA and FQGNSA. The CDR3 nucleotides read TGTGCCAGCAGCTTAAGATTACCTGATCAGCCCCAGCATTTT. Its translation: CASSLRLPDQPQHF.

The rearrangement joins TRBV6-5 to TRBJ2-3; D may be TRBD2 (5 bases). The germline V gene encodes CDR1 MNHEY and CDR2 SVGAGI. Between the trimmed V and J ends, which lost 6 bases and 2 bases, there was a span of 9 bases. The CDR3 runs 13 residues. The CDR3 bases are TGTGCCAGCAGAGCGGTTATCACAGATACGCAGTATTTT. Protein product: CASRAVITDTQYF.

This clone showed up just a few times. Here the CDR3 reads CASSTGRGGETQYF. CDR3 DNA sequence: TGTGCCAGCAGCACCGGACGCGGCGGGGAGACCCAGTACTTC. V and J are TRBV11-2 and TRBJ2-5; TRBD2 is a possible D gene (5 bases). In germline, CDR1 is SGHAT, CDR2 FQNNGV. The ends were cut back, 5 bases at V and 5 bases at J, with 15 bases in the middle. The CDR3 is 14 residues long.

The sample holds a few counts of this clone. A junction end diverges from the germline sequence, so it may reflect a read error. CDR3 region: CASAPIPRGGTNIQYF. CDR3 sequence (DNA): TGTGCCAGCGCACCGATACCGCGGGGGGGAACAAACATTCAGTACTTC. V and J are TRBV18 and TRBJ2-4; TRBD2 aligns across 9 bases. This CDR3 has 16 amino acids. In germline, CDR1 is KGHSH, CDR2 LQKENI.

The DNA of the CDR3 is TGTGCCGGCCGACAGGACTACCAAGAGACCCAGTACTTC. It translates to CAGRQDYQETQYF. The V gene is TRBV2, the J gene TRBJ2-5; a weak D match, TRBD1 (6 bases). Germline assignment: CDR1 SNHLY and CDR2 FYNNEI. Between the trimmed V and J ends, which lost 11 bases and 0 bases, there was a span of 13 bases. The CDR3 consists of 13 residues.

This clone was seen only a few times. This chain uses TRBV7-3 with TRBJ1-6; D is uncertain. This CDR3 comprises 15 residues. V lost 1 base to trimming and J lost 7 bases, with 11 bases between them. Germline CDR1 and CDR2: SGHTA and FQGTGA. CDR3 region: CASSLRPGLNSPLHF. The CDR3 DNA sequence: TGTGCCAGCAGCTTAAGACCGGGGTTGAATTCACCCCTCCACTTT.

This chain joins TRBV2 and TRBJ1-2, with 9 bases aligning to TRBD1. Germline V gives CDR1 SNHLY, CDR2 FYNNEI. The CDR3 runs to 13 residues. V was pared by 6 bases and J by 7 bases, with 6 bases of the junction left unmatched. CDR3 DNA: TGTGCCAGCAGAGTACAGGGGGCCTCTGGCTACACCTTC. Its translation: CASRVQGASGYTF.

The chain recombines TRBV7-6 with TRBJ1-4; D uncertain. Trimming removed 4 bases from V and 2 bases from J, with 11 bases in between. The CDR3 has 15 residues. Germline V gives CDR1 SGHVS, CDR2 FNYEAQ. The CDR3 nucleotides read TGTGCCAGCAGCTACCGAGGGCTTACTAATGAAAAACTGTTTTTT. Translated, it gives CASSYRGLTNEKLFF.